A single sample gave rise to the 32 T cell receptor beta chains below, sequenced in a study of graft-versus-host responses after intestinal transplantation. Sequencing used immunoSEQ multiplex PCR; TCRdb keeps in-frame clones, though not all of them. Of about 85,000 clones in the sample, around 83% are singletons; the top ten hold about 18%. The antigens of these receptors remain unknown. Sequencing was performed on unstimulated CD8+ T cells sorted from spleen or lymph node cells, taken before intestinal transplant. These receptors came from a human donor who received an intestinal transplant.

The rearrangement uses TRBV21-1 and TRBJ2-5; the table names TRBD1, a call not compared with the DNA. TRBV21-1 is flagged as a pseudogene. CDR3 length: 15 residues. Here the CDR3 reads CASSREDRGQETQYF. The CDR3 coding sequence is TGTGCCTCCTCCAGGGAGGACAGGGGGCAAGAGACCCAGTACTTC.

This rearrangement joins TRBV18 to TRBJ1-6, with 8 nucleotides matching TRBD1. The length of the CDR3 is 15 residues. V dropped 5 bases and J dropped 6; count of bases not matched to a gene: 6. Germline lookup yields CDR1 KGHSH and CDR2 LQKENI. CDR3 sequence (DNA): TGTGCCAGCTCATCAGACAGGGGCCTTAATTCACCCCTCCACTTT. It yields the protein CASSSDRGLNSPLHF.

The chain carries TRBV27 and TRBJ1-1, with TRBD1 as a possible D gene (5 bases). Germline CDR1 MNHEY, CDR2 SMNVEV (reference sequence). This CDR3 has 15 residues. V was trimmed by 2 bases and J by 0 bases, leaving 10 bases between them. The CDR3 spells CASSLLDSMNTEAFF. The CDR3 DNA is TGTGCCAGCAGTTTACTCGACAGCATGAACACTGAAGCTTTCTTT.

This clone was picked up a small number of times. The J gene is TRBJ1-2, the V gene TRBV7-9; a weak D match, TRBD1 (6 bases). V was pared by 1 base and J by 2 bases, with 11 bases between. The CDR3 loop spans 15 amino acids. The germline V gene encodes CDR1 SEHNR and CDR2 FQNEAQ (reference sequence). The CDR3 DNA reads as TGTGCCAGCAGCTTAGGCAGGGACATCAACTATGGCTACACCTTC. This gives the protein CASSLGRDINYGYTF.

This clone appeared a single time. The V and J genes are TRBV13 and TRBJ2-1, with D unresolved. The CDR3 spans 14 residues. Germline values: CDR1 PRHDT, CDR2 FYEKMQ (reference sequence). V was trimmed by 5 bases and J by 1 base, leaving 9 bases between them. The CDR3 loop is CASSPPGSYNEQFF. For the CDR3, the DNA is TGTGCCAGCAGCCCTCCTGGGTCCTACAATGAGCAGTTCTTC.

About this clone: The identical CDR3 is also encoded by other nucleotide sequences in the sample. The chain links TRBV5-1 to TRBJ1-2; TRBD1 aligns across 10 bases. The V segment lost 0 bases and the J segment 4 bases; nucleotides outside the gene matches: 0. CDR3 length: 14 amino acids. Per germline, CDR1 SGHRS and CDR2 YFSETQ. The CDR3 is CASSLGTGGYGYTF. CDR3 DNA sequence: TGCGCCAGCAGCTTGGGGACAGGGGGCTATGGCTACACCTTC.

V gene TRBV6-6 combines with J gene TRBJ2-1; TRBD2 matches at 9 bases. CDR1 is MNHNY and CDR2 is SVGAGI in the germline V gene (reference sequence). V lost 8 bases to trimming and J lost 2 bases; unmatched junction nucleotides: 7. The CDR3 is 15 amino acids. The CDR3 is CASGLRGGPYNEQFF. The CDR3 DNA follows: TGTGCCAGCGGCTTGCGGGGGGGCCCCTACAATGAGCAGTTCTTC.

This rearrangement joins TRBV10-2 to TRBJ2-2; either TRBD1 or TRBD2 may fit D (5 bases each). In germline, CDR1 is WSHSY, CDR2 SAAADI. V gave up 6 bases and J gave up 2 bases, with 10 bases separating them. CDR3 length: 14 residues. The CDR3 DNA follows: TGCGCCAGCAGGGGACCCATAAACACCGGGGAGCTGTTTTTT. The encoded protein is CASRGPINTGELFF.

This rearrangement joins TRBV9 to TRBJ2-7; D possibly corresponds to TRBD1 (7 bases). Trimming shortened V by 0 bases and J by 1 base, and 11 bases separated the two germline ends. CDR3 length: 15 residues. CDR1 and CDR2 from the germline V gene are SGDLS and YYNGEE. This chain's CDR3 is CASSVGQGLSYEQYF. The CDR3 bases are TGTGCCAGCAGCGTAGGACAGGGACTTTCCTACGAGCAGTACTTC. Filled out from reference TRBV9 and TRBJ2-7, the complete variable domain reads DSGVTQTPKHLITATGQRVTLRCSPRSGDLSVYWYQQSLDQGLQFLIQYYNGEERAKGNILERFSAQQFPDLHSELNLSSLELGDSALYFCASSVGQGLSYEQYFGPGTRLTVT.

V usage is TRBV6-5 and J usage is TRBJ1-4, with D hard to call. Trimming shortened V by 3 bases and J by 3 bases, and 11 bases separated the two germline ends. Germline CDR1 and CDR2: MNHEY and SVGAGI. This CDR3 contains 15 residues. The CDR3 DNA reads TGTGCCAGCAGTTATGAGGGCAGAGCTAATGAAAAACTGTTTTTT. Protein: CASSYEGRANEKLFF.

The V gene is TRBV5-4, the J gene TRBJ2-3, with 8 nucleotides matching TRBD2. CDR3 size: 15 residues. Losses at the gene ends were 3 bases for V and 0 bases for J; bases not matched to a gene: 3. CDR1 and CDR2 (germline): SGHNT, YYREEE (reference sequence). The CDR3 loop is CASSYGTRSTDTQYF. The DNA of the CDR3 is TGTGCCAGCAGCTACGGGACTAGGAGCACAGATACGCAGTATTTT. Filled out from reference TRBV5-4 and TRBJ2-3, the complete variable domain reads ETGVTQSPTHLIKTRGQQVTLRCSSQSGHNTVSWYQQALGQGPQFIFQYYREEENGRGNFPPRFSGLQFPNYSSELNVNALELDDSALYLCASSYGTRSTDTQYFGPGTRLTVL.

In this sample, this clone turned up once. This chain uses TRBV2 with TRBJ2-7, with 9 bases lining up with TRBD1. V lost 7 bases to trimming and J lost 2 bases; unmatched junction nucleotides: 12. This CDR3 contains 16 residues. Germline-derived CDR1 and CDR2 are SNHLY and FYNNEI. CDR3 in amino acids: CASTYPPGQGPYEQYF. The CDR3 DNA follows: TGTGCCAGCACCTACCCCCCGGGACAGGGTCCCTACGAGCAGTACTTC.

This clone was seen more than once but under ten times. The CDR3 nucleotides read TGTGCCAGCATTAAAGGCAAAGGCCTCCAAGAGACCCAGTACTTC. Residues: CASIKGKGLQETQYF. The chain uses TRBV25-1 and TRBJ2-5; D not resolved. The CDR3 runs 15 residues. V dropped 7 bases and J dropped 1 base, with 16 bases sitting between them. CDR1 is MGHDK and CDR2 is SYGVNS in the germline V gene.

The chain recombines TRBV11-1 with TRBJ1-1, with 9 positions matching TRBD1. The germline CDR1 and CDR2 sequences are SGHAT and FQDESV (reference sequence). The CDR3 is made up of 14 amino acids. The V and J ends lost 2 bases and 5 bases, in that order; junction bases with no gene match: 3. CDR3 protein: CASSLMTGGTEAFF. CDR3 nucleotide sequence: TGTGCCAGCAGCTTAATGACAGGGGGTACTGAAGCTTTCTTT.

This clone was observed once. J is TRBJ2-5 and V is TRBV4-1; D not resolved. The germline V gene encodes CDR1 MGHRA and CDR2 YSYEKL. The CDR3 totals 11 residues. Between the trimmed V and J ends, which lost 5 bases and 4 bases, there was a span of 5 bases. CDR3 in DNA: TGCGCCAGCAGCGGTCGAGAGACCCAGTACTTC. Its translation is CASSGRETQYF.

Concerning this clone itself: A junction boundary mismatches the germline segment, possibly from a read error. The chain employs TRBV7-7 and TRBJ2-7, with D tentatively TRBD1 (5 bases). Germline assignment: CDR1 SSHAT and CDR2 FNYEAQ (reference sequence). The CDR3 runs to 15 residues. The CDR3 loop reads CASSPRAGSSYEQYF. The CDR3 coding sequence is TGTGCTAGCAGCCCCCGGGCAGGGTCCTCCTACGAGCAGTACTTC.

This clone was observed a few times. V and J are TRBV7-4 and TRBJ2-7; D remains unclear. CDR3 size: 15 residues. The V gene's germline CDR1 is SGHVT and CDR2 SQSDAQ. V gave up 5 bases and J gave up 2 bases, with 16 bases separating them. The CDR3: CASSPPFGPTYEQYF. CDR3 nucleotide sequence: TGTGCCAGCAGCCCCCCGTTTGGGCCAACCTACGAGCAGTACTTC. Combining the CDR3 with reference TRBV7-4 and TRBJ2-7 gives the whole variable domain GAGVSQSPRYKVAKRGRDVALRCDSISGHVTLYWYRQTLGQGSEVLTYSQSDAQRDKSGRPSGRFSAERPERSVSTLKIQRTEQGDSAVYLCASSPPFGPTYEQYFGPGTRLTVT.

The genes are TRBV7-2 and TRBJ2-7; D possibly corresponds to TRBD2 (6 bases). The CDR3 length is 13 residues. V was trimmed by 5 bases and J by 2 bases, leaving 10 bases between them. Germline V CDR1 and CDR2: SGHTA, FQGNSA. The CDR3 sequence is CASSPLATYEQYF. CDR3 bases: TGTGCCAGCAGCCCCCTAGCGACCTACGAGCAGTACTTC.

The rearrangement uses TRBV7-6 and TRBJ2-7, with unresolved D. The germline V gene has CDR1 SGHVS and CDR2 FNYEAQ. The CDR3 covers 15 residues. V was pared by 6 bases and J by 0 bases, with 15 bases between. Here the CDR3 DNA reads TGTGCCAGCAGTGAAGACGGTCTAAGCTCCTACGAGCAGTACTTC. Amino acids: CASSEDGLSSYEQYF.

The V gene is TRBV7-8, the J gene TRBJ2-7; 11 bases map to TRBD1. Trimming took 5 bases from V and 4 from J; bases not matched to a gene: 13. Germline V gene data show CDR1 as SGHVS and CDR2 as FQNEAQ. This CDR3 is 17 amino acids long. In DNA form, the CDR3 reads TGTGCCAGCAGCACGGGACAGGGGGTACAGTTCGTATACGAGCAGTACTTC. It codes for CASSTGQGVQFVYEQYF. The variable domain in full, with the rest retrieved from reference TRBV7-8 and TRBJ2-7, is GAGVSQSPRYKVAKRGQDVALRCDPISGHVSLFWYQQALGQGPEFLTYFQNEAQLDKSGLPSDRFFAERPEGSVSTLKIQRTQQEDSAVYLCASSTGQGVQFVYEQYFGPGTRLTVT.

The rearrangement uses TRBV27 and TRBJ1-2, with 10 bases aligning to TRBD1. V lost 1 base, J lost 0 bases, and 11 bases stayed unmatched. From germline, CDR1 is MNHEY and CDR2 SMNVEV (reference sequence). CDR3 length: 19 residues. CDR3 amino acids: CASSLYMQDRGKANYGYTF. Written as DNA, the CDR3 is TGTGCCAGCAGTTTATATATGCAGGACAGGGGGAAAGCTAACTATGGCTACACCTTC.

This clone was seen a few times. This chain uses TRBV5-1 with TRBJ2-1; D might be TRBD1 or TRBD2, each matching 5 bases. Germline CDR1 is SGHRS and CDR2 is YFSETQ. The CDR3 consists of 15 residues. V was shortened by 0 bases and J by 6 bases, with 13 bases between the two germline ends. CDR3 nucleotides: TGCGCCAGCAGCTTGGGACCGGGACGCAGCAATGAGCAGTTCTTC. It translates to CASSLGPGRSNEQFF.

The V call is TRBV27, the J call TRBJ2-1, with TRBD2 identical over 10 bases. The ends lost 3 bases at V and 7 bases at J; junction bases unmatched: 6. This CDR3 region has 15 residues. Germline loops: CDR1 MNHEY, CDR2 SMNVEV (reference sequence). The chain's CDR3 is CASSFVAGGGNEQFF. In DNA form, the CDR3 reads TGTGCCAGCAGTTTTGTAGCGGGAGGCGGGAATGAGCAGTTCTTC.

DNA for the CDR3: TGTGCCAGCAGTTACGGAGAGACCCAGTACTTC. This gives the protein CASSYGETQYF. The chain combines TRBV27 with TRBJ2-5; D is unresolved. The CDR3 is 11 residues long. Germline V gene lookup returns CDR1 MNHEY and CDR2 SMNVEV (reference sequence). Trimming removed 4 bases from V and 4 bases from J, with 4 bases in between.

This chain uses TRBV6-1 with TRBJ1-5, with 9 bases aligning to TRBD1. Germline trimming cut 3 bases from V and 3 bases from J; bases unmatched to any gene: 3. CDR1 and CDR2 from the germline V gene are MNHNS and SASEGT. This CDR3 has 15 residues. The CDR3 DNA sequence: TGTGCCAGCAGTGATGGACAGGGGATCAATCAGCCCCAGCATTTT. Protein: CASSDGQGINQPQHF.

This chain uses TRBV7-9 with TRBJ1-6; D is ambiguous. Germline V gives CDR1 SEHNR, CDR2 FQNEAQ (reference sequence). This CDR3 has 13 amino acids. With 3 bases removed from V and 9 bases from J, the gap between germline ends came to 9 bases. CDR3 sequence reads: CASSFRWGSPLHF. CDR3 nucleotides: TGTGCCAGCAGCTTTAGGTGGGGTTCACCCCTCCACTTT.

The rearrangement joins TRBV4-2 to TRBJ1-1; perhaps TRBD1 as D (6 bases). The V and J ends lost 5 bases and 1 base respectively, with 11 bases between them. The germline V gene has CDR1 LGHNA and CDR2 YNFKEQ. The CDR3 contains 14 residues. The CDR3 bases are TGTGCCAGCAGCGTTCCGGGACAGAACACTGAAGCTTTCTTT. It is translated as CASSVPGQNTEAFF.

The genes are TRBV5-6 and TRBJ1-2; no firm D call. V lost 4 bases and J 8 bases, leaving 9 bases between the germline ends. Germline V gene data show CDR1 as SGHDT and CDR2 as YYEEEE. The CDR3 has 11 amino acids. In nucleotides, the CDR3 is TGTGCCAGCAGCCCCGGAAGGGGCTACACCTTC. Residues: CASSPGRGYTF.

This sequence joins TRBV5-6 and TRBJ2-1; 7 bases line up with TRBD2. The germline CDR1 and CDR2 sequences are SGHDT and YYEEEE. Losses at the gene ends were 0 bases for V and 6 bases for J; bases not matched to a gene: 12. This CDR3 comprises 17 residues. The CDR3 nucleotides are TGTGCCAGCAGCTTGGATCTAGAGGCGGGAGATCCCAATGAGCAGTTCTTC. Its translation is CASSLDLEAGDPNEQFF.

The rearrangement uses TRBV4-2 and TRBJ2-3, with 10 bases matching TRBD2. J was trimmed by 3 bases and V by 6 bases; bases with no gene match: 3. Germline lookup yields CDR1 LGHNA and CDR2 YNFKEQ. This CDR3 is 14 amino acids long. CDR3 bases: TGTGCCAGCAGAGCGGGGGGGCCGACAGATACGCAGTATTTT. It yields the protein CASRAGGPTDTQYF.

Only one count was recorded for this clone. Germline and junction disagree at one end, which may indicate a read error. V is TRBV7-7 and J is TRBJ2-5, with D unclear. CDR3 size: 13 residues. Germline V gene sequence: CDR1 SSHAT, CDR2 FNYEAQ (reference sequence). The CDR3 region is CASSLIQQETQYF. The CDR3 DNA sequence: TGTGCTAGCAGCTTAATCCAGCAAGAGACCCAGTACTTC.

The chain carries TRBV4-1 and TRBJ2-3; the match to TRBD2 covers 7 bases. With V trimmed by 4 bases and J by 2 bases, 9 bases remained unmatched. The CDR3 spans 16 residues. CDR1 MGHRA and CDR2 YSYEKL come from the germline V gene. The CDR3 loop reads CASSLGLAEATDTQYF. The DNA of the CDR3 is TGCGCCAGCAGCCTAGGCCTAGCGGAAGCCACAGATACGCAGTATTTT.